This is a list of T cell receptor beta chains from one sample in a study of blood T cell repertoires in COVID-19. TCRdb's copy holds only in-frame clones and misses some; the assay was immunoSEQ multiplex PCR. The sample includes about 200,000 clones, more than 75% of them seen just once. Sequencing input: PBMCs or T cells enriched from blood (not recorded which). These receptor sequences come from a man aged 40-50 years with acute COVID-19. Both conserved end residues are part of each CDR3.

CDR3 protein	V gene
CASSPTGNAGNEQFF	TRBV4-2
CASSQVSLAQSTDTQYF	TRBV4-3
CASSTTGVTEAFF	TRBV16
CASSTGSDDRGYTF	TRBV28
CASSDRGSRYEQYF	TRBV6-1
CASSPPTGGNTIYF	TRBV3-1/TRBV3-2
CASSPQTGVGYTF	TRBV27
CASSGTSGTYEQFF	TRBV7-2
CAWMSGSNTEAFF	TRBV30
CASRQGYLDSPLHF	TRBV6-5
CASSPRLEYNQPQHF	TRBV18
CASSFDSYNSPLHF	TRBV7-9
CASSRRRGNSYNEQFF	TRBV7-9
CARSSGGEQETQYF	TRBV7-9
CASSPLLPGQGANTEAFF	TRBV5-4
CASSDGDRGPETQYF	TRBV2
CASSLGGNHEQFF	TRBV7-8
CASKGVDTEAFF	TRBV10-2
CASSPIGAGWRTSSTDTQYF	TRBV5-1
CASSVDGGEPQHF	TRBV9
CASGGDSNQPQHF	TRBV6-5
CASSRYRTSGDNTGELFF	TRBV7-6
CASSFAGQGALQPQHF	TRBV27
CASSWTGGYEKLFF	TRBV5-1
CASSYGTQWWAEQYF	TRBV27
CASDPTGDEQYF	TRBV2
CATKLGTANTGELFF	TRBV24-1
CASSPRKGGGPYEQYF	TRBV5-1
CASRSTGTGANVLTF	TRBV27
CANTNRGGTTEAFF	TRBV21-1
CAWSAGRDYGYTF	TRBV30
CAISRTSGRPLHYEQYF	TRBV10-3
CASSESVGGNGYTF	TRBV2